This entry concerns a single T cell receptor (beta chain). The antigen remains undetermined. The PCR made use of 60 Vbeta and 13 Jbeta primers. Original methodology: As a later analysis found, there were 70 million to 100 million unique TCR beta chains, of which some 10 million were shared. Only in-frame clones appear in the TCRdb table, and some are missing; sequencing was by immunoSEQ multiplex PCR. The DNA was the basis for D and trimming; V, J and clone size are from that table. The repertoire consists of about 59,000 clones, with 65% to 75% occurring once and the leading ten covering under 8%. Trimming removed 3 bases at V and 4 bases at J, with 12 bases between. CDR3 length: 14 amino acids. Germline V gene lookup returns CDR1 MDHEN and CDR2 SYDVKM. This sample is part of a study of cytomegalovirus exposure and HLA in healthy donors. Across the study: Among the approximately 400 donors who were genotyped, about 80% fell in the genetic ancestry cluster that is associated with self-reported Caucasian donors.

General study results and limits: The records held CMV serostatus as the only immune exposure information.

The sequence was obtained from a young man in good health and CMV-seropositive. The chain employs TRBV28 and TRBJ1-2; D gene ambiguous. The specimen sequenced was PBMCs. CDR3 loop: CASSFIPRFYGYTF. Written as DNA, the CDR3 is TGTGCCAGCAGTTTTATACCGAGGTTCTATGGCTACACCTTC.